The 9 T cell receptor beta chains reported below all come from one sample, sequenced in a study of cytomegalovirus exposure and HLA in healthy donors. The study ran its PCR with 60 Vbeta and 13 Jbeta primers. TCRdb's copy holds only in-frame clones and misses some; the assay was immunoSEQ multiplex PCR. The table shows roughly 110,000 clones, with under 80% occurring only once. The sample consisted of PBMCs. The source of these receptors is a man aged 60 to 69 in good health and CMV-seronegative.

The gene calls are TRBV7-3 and TRBJ1-5; a possible D gene is TRBD1 (6 bases). V was clipped by 6 bases and J by 9 bases, with 21 bases between them. The CDR3 is 15 residues long. Germline CDR1 SGHTA, CDR2 FQGTGA. The CDR3 nucleotides read TGTGCCAGCAGTGTTGCGGGGGGCCCTCAATGGCCCCAGCATTTT. Amino acid sequence: CASSVAGGPQWPQHF.

This chain links TRBV5-4 with TRBJ2-5; TRBD1 agrees at 10 bases. The J call may be faulty, since TRBJ2-7 better matches the DNA end. The germline gives CDR1 SGHNT, CDR2 YYREEE (reference sequence). CDR3 length: 16 amino acids. This CDR3 is CASSFGEGQGTYEQYF. The CDR3, as DNA: TGTGCCAGCAGCTTTGGGGAGGGACAGGGGACCTACGAGCAGTACTTC.

This chain connects TRBV6-5 to TRBJ2-5; possible D gene TRBD2, 5 bases. There are 12 residues in the CDR3. V lost 6 bases to trimming and J lost 3 bases, with 8 bases between them. Germline loops: CDR1 MNHEY, CDR2 SVGAGI. The CDR3 region has the DNA TGTGCCAGCAGGAGTAGCGAAGAGACCCAGTACTTC. Protein product: CASRSSEETQYF.

V usage is TRBV18 and J usage is TRBJ2-5; TRBD1 agrees at 9 bases. The CDR3 covers 15 residues. Germline trimming cut 2 bases from V and 4 bases from J; bases unmatched to any gene: 5. Germline CDR1 and CDR2: KGHSH and LQKENI. The CDR3 sequence: CASSPANRGRETQYF. The CDR3, as DNA: TGTGCCAGCTCACCAGCAAACAGGGGGCGAGAGACCCAGTACTTC.

The gene calls are TRBV19 and TRBJ2-2, with no clear D. This CDR3 comprises 16 residues. V lost 6 bases and J 1 base, leaving 15 bases between the germline ends. CDR1 LNHDA and CDR2 SQIVND come from the germline V gene (reference sequence). In nucleotides, the CDR3 is TGTGCCAGTAGACCAAGCCACAGAGTGAACACCGGGGAGCTGTTTTTT. Amino acid sequence: CASRPSHRVNTGELFF.

The chain recombines TRBV30 with TRBJ2-7, with D uncertain. The CDR3 sequence is 14 residues long. The germline V gene encodes CDR1 GTSNPN and CDR2 SVGIG (reference sequence). Trimming left V 0 bases short and J 0 bases short, with 9 bases between. The CDR3 DNA reads as TGTGCCTGGAGTGTACCCCCAGACTCCTACGAGCAGTACTTC. It translates to CAWSVPPDSYEQYF.

The chain employs TRBV29-1 and TRBJ1-1; TRBD1 matches 8 bases. The CDR3 covers 14 residues. CDR1 is SQVTM and CDR2 is ANQGSEA in the germline V gene. V was clipped by 7 bases and J by 1 base; unmatched bases: 8. The CDR3 spells CSAKTGQANTEAFF. CDR3 in DNA: TGCAGCGCCAAAACGGGACAGGCGAACACTGAAGCTTTCTTT.

V usage is TRBV9 and J usage is TRBJ1-3; no clear D. This CDR3 region has 14 residues. The V end lost 6 bases, the J end lost 2 bases, and 12 bases lay between the germline ends. Looked up from germline, CDR1 is SGDLS and CDR2 is YYNGEE. The CDR3 here is CASMERIAGNTIYF. CDR3 DNA sequence: TGTGCCAGCATGGAGCGAATCGCTGGAAACACCATATATTTT.

The chain links TRBV7-2 to TRBJ2-2; the match to TRBD2 covers 8 bases. The J segment lost 4 bases and the V segment lost 5 bases, leaving 12 bases of the junction unmatched. The V gene's germline CDR1 is SGHTA and CDR2 FQGNSA. The CDR3 extends over 17 amino acids. CDR3 amino acids: CASSRTSKDRFTGELFF. For the CDR3, the DNA is TGTGCCAGCAGCAGGACTAGCAAGGATAGATTCACCGGGGAGCTGTTTTTT.